Shown below are 8 T cell receptor beta chains from a single sample sequenced in a study of blood T cells in healthy people across ages. Then a second PCR, running about 6 to 12 cycles, was carried out with a sample-barcoded 5' primer and a J-beta primer mix. Each CDR3 protein gets one entry after TCRdb re-called the 5' RACE reads with MiXCR. The sample holds approximately 780,000 distinct CDR3 sequences, roughly 25% seen once. This same sample was also taken into another study, of T cells of mothers and their children.

Sequencing was carried out using blood. These receptors were taken from a boy younger than 18 in good health.

V usage is TRBV7-2 and J usage is TRBJ2-1; D is unresolved. Looked up from germline, CDR1 is SGHTA and CDR2 is FQGNSA. Trimming removed 3 bases at V and 6 bases at J, with 9 bases between. The CDR3 is 13 amino acids. The CDR3 DNA sequence: TGTGCCAGCAGCTTCGGCGGTATCAATGAGCAGTTCTTC. Translated, it gives CASSFGGINEQFF.

This clonotype has more than one count but fewer than ten. The CDR3 region has the DNA TGTGCCAGCAGTTACTCTCGGACAGGGGAGACCCAGTACTTC. The encoded protein is CASSYSRTGETQYF. The rearrangement uses TRBV6-5 and TRBJ2-5; 8 nucleotides match TRBD1. In germline, CDR1 is MNHEY, CDR2 SVGAGI. The CDR3 consists of 14 residues. V gave up 0 bases and J gave up 5 bases; unmatched junction bases: 2.

The rearrangement joins TRBV12-3 or TRBV12-4 to TRBJ2-4, with TRBD2 identical over 8 bases. V lost 4 bases, J lost 1 base, and 3 bases stayed unmatched. The CDR3 consists of 15 residues. The CDR3 is CASSSRGGAKNIQYF. The DNA for the CDR3 is TGTGCCAGCAGTTCTCGCGGGGGGGCCAAAAACATTCAGTACTTC.

This clonotype was picked up a small number of times. CDR3 nucleotides: TGTGCCAGCTCACCGTCCCAGGAAGAGACCCAGTACTTC. Its protein is CASSPSQEETQYF. This chain connects TRBV18 to TRBJ2-5; D not resolved. The germline V gene encodes CDR1 KGHSH and CDR2 LQKENI. CDR3 length equals 13 residues. V lost 3 bases and J lost 3, with 8 bases in between. Supplemented by reference TRBV18 and TRBJ2-5, the full variable domain reads NAGVMQNPRHLVRRRGQEARLRCSPMKGHSHVYWYRQLPEEGLKFMVYLQKENIIDESGMPKERFSAEFPKEGPSILRIQQVVRGDSAAYFCASSPSQEETQYFGPGTRLLVL.

The chain joins TRBV20-1 to TRBJ2-1; 10 nucleotides match TRBD2. With the DNA end fitting TRBJ2-7 better, the J assignment may be wrong. The germline CDR1 and CDR2 sequences are DFQATT and SNEGSKA (reference sequence). CDR3 size: 14 residues. CDR3 region: CSARETSGSYEQYF. The CDR3 DNA is TGCAGTGCTAGAGAGACTAGCGGGTCGTACGAGCAGTACTTC.

The chain uses TRBV7-6 and TRBJ2-1; 11 bases align to TRBD2. CDR3 length: 16 amino acids. Per germline, CDR1 SGHVS and CDR2 FNYEAQ. V lost 0 bases and J lost 7; bases outside the gene matches: 5. The CDR3 DNA reads as TGTGCCAGCAGCTTAGCCACTAGCGGGAGTCGTAATGAGCAGTTCTTC. Amino acid sequence: CASSLATSGSRNEQFF.

This clonotype was seen repeatedly, ten times or more. The chain has TRBV12-3 or TRBV12-4 and TRBJ2-6; TRBD1 is a possible D gene (7 bases). V dropped 6 bases and J dropped 4 bases, with 19 bases sitting between them. The CDR3 totals 17 residues. The CDR3 reads CASSRSEGAPGANVLTF. The DNA of the CDR3 is TGTGCCAGCAGCCGCTCGGAGGGGGCGCCAGGGGCCAACGTCCTGACTTTC.

The sample holds a few counts of this clonotype. V usage is TRBV4-1 and J usage is TRBJ2-3, with unresolved D. The CDR3 contains 17 residues. In germline, CDR1 is MGHRA, CDR2 YSYEKL. Trimming took off 4 bases at V and 2 bases at J, with 19 bases between the two ends. CDR3 DNA sequence: TGCGCCAGCAGCCCTGGGGTTGATAGGCTGAACACAGATACGCAGTATTTT. Its translation is CASSPGVDRLNTDTQYF.